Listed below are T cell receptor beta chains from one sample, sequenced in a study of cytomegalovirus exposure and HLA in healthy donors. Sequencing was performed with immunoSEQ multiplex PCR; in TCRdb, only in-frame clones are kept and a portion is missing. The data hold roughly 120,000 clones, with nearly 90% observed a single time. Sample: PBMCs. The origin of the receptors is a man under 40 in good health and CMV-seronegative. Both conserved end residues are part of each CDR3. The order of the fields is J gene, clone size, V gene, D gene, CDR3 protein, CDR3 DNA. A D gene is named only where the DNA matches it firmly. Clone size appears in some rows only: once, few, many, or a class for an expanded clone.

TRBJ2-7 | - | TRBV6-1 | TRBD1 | CATHRTGSEQYF | TGTGCCACCCATAGGACAGGATCCGAGCAGTACTTC
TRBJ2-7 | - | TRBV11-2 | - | CASSLGEGVYREQYF | TGTGCCAGCAGCTTAGGCGAGGGGGTTTACAGGGAGCAGTACTTC
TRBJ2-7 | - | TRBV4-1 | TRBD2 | CASSPGLAGEQYF | TGCGCCAGCAGCCCGGGACTAGCGGGGGAGCAGTACTTC
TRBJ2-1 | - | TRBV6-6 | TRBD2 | CASSPPRGGLWNEQFF | TGTGCCAGCAGCCCCCCCCGGGGGGGCCTTTGGAATGAGCAGTTCTTC
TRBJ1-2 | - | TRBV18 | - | CASSPRQVGNGYTF | TGTGCCAGCTCACCAAGACAGGTCGGAAATGGCTACACCTTC
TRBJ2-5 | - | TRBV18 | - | CASSGTSGGETQYF | TGTGCCAGCTCAGGGACATCCGGAGGAGAGACCCAGTACTTC
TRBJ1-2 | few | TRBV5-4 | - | CASSSLDSYGYTF | TGTGCCAGCAGCTCATTGGACAGTTATGGCTACACCTTC
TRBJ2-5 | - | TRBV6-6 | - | CASSLRSAQETQYF | TGTGCCAGCAGCCTTAGAAGCGCTCAAGAGACCCAGTACTTC
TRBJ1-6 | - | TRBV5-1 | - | CASRYDRLADSPLHF | TGCGCCAGCAGATACGACAGGCTGGCGGATTCACCCCTCCACTTT
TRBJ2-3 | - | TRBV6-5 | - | CASSYSGHPSTDTQYF | TGTGCCAGCAGTTACTCGGGACACCCTAGCACAGATACGCAGTATTTT
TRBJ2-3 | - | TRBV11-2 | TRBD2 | CASRVGAGLHTDTQYF | TGTGCCAGCAGGGTCGGGGCGGGACTACACACAGATACGCAGTATTTT
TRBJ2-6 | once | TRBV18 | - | CASSLQVSGANVLTF | TGTGCCAGCTCACTCCAGGTGTCTGGGGCCAACGTCCTGACTTTC
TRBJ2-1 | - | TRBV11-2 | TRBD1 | CASSLETGGWKKNEQFF | TGTGCCAGCAGCTTGGAGACAGGGGGCTGGAAGAAAAATGAGCAGTTCTTC
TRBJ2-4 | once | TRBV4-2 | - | CASSWGGRENIQYF | TGTGCCAGCAGCTGGGGAGGACGGGAGAACATTCAGTACTTC
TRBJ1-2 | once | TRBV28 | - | CALGGAPGYTF | TGTGCCCTGGGGGGGGCGCCTGGCTACACCTTC
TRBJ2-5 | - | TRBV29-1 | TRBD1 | CSVRQGEETQYF | TGCAGCGTTCGGCAGGGGGAAGAGACCCAGTACTTC
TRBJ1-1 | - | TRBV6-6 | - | CASRTEINTEAFF | TGTGCCAGCAGGACAGAGATCAACACTGAAGCTTTCTTT
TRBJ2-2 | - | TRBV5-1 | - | CASAQDGQKNTGELFF | TGCGCCAGTGCCCAAGACGGACAGAAGAACACCGGGGAGCTGTTTTTT
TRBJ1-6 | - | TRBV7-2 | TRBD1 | CASSTQGAIGSPLHF | TGTGCCAGCAGCACACAGGGGGCAATTGGTTCACCCCTCCACTTT
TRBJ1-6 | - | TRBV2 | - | CASRRDFPGSPLHF | TGTGCCAGCCGACGGGACTTCCCCGGGTCACCCCTCCACTTT
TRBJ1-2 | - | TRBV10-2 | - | CASSPTGNGGYTF | TGCGCCAGCAGTCCTACAGGGAATGGCGGCTACACCTTC
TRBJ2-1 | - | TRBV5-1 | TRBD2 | CASAMGGTYNEQFF | TGCGCCAGCGCCATGGGGGGGACGTACAATGAGCAGTTCTTC
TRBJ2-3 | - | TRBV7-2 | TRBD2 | CASRATSGGPDTQYF | TGTGCCAGCAGGGCCACTAGCGGGGGGCCAGATACGCAGTATTTT
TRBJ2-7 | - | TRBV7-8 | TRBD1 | CASSIITGTGGYEQYF | TGTGCCAGCAGCATAATAACCGGGACAGGGGGATACGAGCAGTACTTC
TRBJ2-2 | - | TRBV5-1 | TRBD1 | CASSQQGARGTGELFF | TGCGCCAGCAGCCAACAGGGGGCCCGCGGCACCGGGGAGCTGTTTTTT
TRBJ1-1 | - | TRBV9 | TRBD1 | CASIKDRGLNTEAFF | TGTGCCAGCATCAAGGACAGGGGGCTGAACACTGAAGCTTTCTTT
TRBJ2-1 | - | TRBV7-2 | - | CASSFPAQLESGDYNEQFF | TGTGCCAGCAGCTTTCCCGCCCAGCTCGAATCGGGGGACTACAATGAGCAGTTCTTC
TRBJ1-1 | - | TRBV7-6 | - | CASSLAPSGYTEAFF | TGTGCCAGCAGCCTAGCCCCTTCGGGGTACACTGAAGCTTTCTTT
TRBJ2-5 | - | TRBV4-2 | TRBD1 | CASSQGRTGNVQAQYF | TGTGCCAGCAGCCAGGGCAGGACAGGGAACGTTCAGGCCCAGTACTTC
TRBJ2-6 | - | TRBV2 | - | CASRTGAGRSGANVLTF | TGTGCCAGCAGGACAGGTGCTGGTAGGTCTGGGGCCAACGTCCTGACTTTC
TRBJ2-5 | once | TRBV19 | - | CASSVRETQYF | TGTGCCAGTAGTGTACGGGAGACCCAGTACTTC
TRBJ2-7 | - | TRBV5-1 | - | CASSDAVDEQYF | TGCGCCAGCAGCGATGCGGTGGATGAGCAGTACTTC
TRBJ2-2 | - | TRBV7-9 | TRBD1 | CASRQGGGELFF | TGTGCCAGCCGACAGGGTGGCGGGGAGCTGTTTTTT
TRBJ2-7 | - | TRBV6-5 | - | CASSYSEDFYEQYF | TGTGCCAGCAGTTACTCCGAGGACTTCTACGAGCAGTACTTC
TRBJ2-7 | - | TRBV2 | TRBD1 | CASSATGSEQYF | TGTGCCAGCAGCGCGACAGGGAGCGAGCAGTACTTC
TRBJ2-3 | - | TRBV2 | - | CASSLDGGTDTQYF | TGTGCCAGCAGCTTGGACGGGGGAACGGATACGCAGTATTTT
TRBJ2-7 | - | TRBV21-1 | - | CASSPYLDREHYEQYF | TGTGCCAGCAGCCCTTACCTAGACAGGGAACACTACGAGCAGTACTTC
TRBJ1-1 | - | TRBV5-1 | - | CASSFLPAGENTEAFF | TGCGCCAGCAGCTTTCTCCCGGCAGGGGAGAACACTGAAGCTTTCTTT
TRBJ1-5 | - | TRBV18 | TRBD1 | CASSPGTGNEPQHF | TGTGCCAGCTCACCCGGGACAGGGAACGAGCCCCAGCATTTT
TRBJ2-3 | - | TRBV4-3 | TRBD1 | CASSQWTGITDTQYF | TGCGCCAGCAGCCAATGGACAGGGATTACAGATACGCAGTATTTT
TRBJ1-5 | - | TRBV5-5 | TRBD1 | CASSLMTGNHQPQHF | TGTGCCAGCAGCCTTATGACAGGGAACCACCAGCCCCAGCATTTT
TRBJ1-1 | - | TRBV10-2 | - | CASSEIGVNTEAFF | TGCGCCAGCAGTGAAATCGGAGTCAACACTGAAGCTTTCTTT
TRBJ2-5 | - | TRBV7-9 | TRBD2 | CASSLFGGEQETQYF | TGTGCCAGCAGCCTTTTCGGGGGGGAACAAGAGACCCAGTACTTC
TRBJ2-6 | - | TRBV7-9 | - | CASSLWLSGANVLTF | TGTGCCAGCAGCTTGTGGCTTTCTGGGGCCAACGTCCTGACTTTC
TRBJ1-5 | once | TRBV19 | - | CASSILAGGNQPQHF | TGTGCCAGTAGTATTTTGGCAGGGGGCAATCAGCCCCAGCATTTT
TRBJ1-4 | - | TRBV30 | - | CAWSAPQRGPLATNEKLFF | TGTGCCTGGAGTGCCCCTCAGCGCGGCCCTCTTGCAACTAATGAAAAACTGTTTTTT
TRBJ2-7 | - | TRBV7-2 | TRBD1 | CASSSDRSSYEQYF | TGTGCCAGCAGCTCGGACAGGTCCTCCTACGAGCAGTACTTC
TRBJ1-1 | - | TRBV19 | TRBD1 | CASSSQGGPRDTEAFF | TGTGCCAGTAGCTCTCAGGGGGGTCCCAGGGACACTGAAGCTTTCTTT
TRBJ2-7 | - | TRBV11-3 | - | CASSVQGGLEQYF | TGTGCCAGCAGTGTTCAAGGAGGTCTCGAGCAGTACTTC
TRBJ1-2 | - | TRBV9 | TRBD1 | CASSVPTSSADRDQKLDGYTF | TGTGCCAGCAGCGTCCCCACCTCGAGCGCGGACAGGGATCAGAAGCTTGATGGCTACACCTTC
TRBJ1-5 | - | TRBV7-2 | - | CASSLLTGRGQPQHF | TGTGCCAGCAGCTTATTGACAGGAAGGGGTCAGCCCCAGCATTTT
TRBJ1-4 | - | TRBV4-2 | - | CASSQVLNEKLFF | TGTGCCAGCAGCCAAGTACTTAATGAAAAACTGTTTTTT
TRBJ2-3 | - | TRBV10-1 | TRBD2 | CASRSTSGGLDTQYF | TGCGCCAGCAGATCGACTAGCGGGGGGCTAGATACGCAGTATTTT
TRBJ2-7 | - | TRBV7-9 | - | CASSSRGEQYF | TGTGCCAGCAGCTCCAGGGGCGAGCAGTACTTC
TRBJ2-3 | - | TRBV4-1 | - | CASSQDQGGRTDTQYF | TGCGCCAGCAGCCAAGATCAAGGGGGACGCACAGATACGCAGTATTTT
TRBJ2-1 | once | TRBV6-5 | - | CASSYPEREQFF | TGTGCCAGCAGTTACCCAGAACGTGAGCAGTTCTTC
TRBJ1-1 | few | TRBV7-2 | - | CASSSQGRVEAFF | TGTGCCAGCAGCTCACAGGGAAGGGTTGAAGCTTTCTTT
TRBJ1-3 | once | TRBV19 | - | CASEGAFSGNTIYF | TGTGCCAGCGAAGGGGCTTTCTCTGGAAACACCATATATTTT
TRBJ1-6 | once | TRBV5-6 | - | CASSFRGSPSSYNSPLHF | TGTGCCAGCAGCTTTCGAGGGTCTCCTAGCTCCTATAATTCACCCCTCCACTTT